One and the same sample provided the 17 T cell receptor beta chains below, sequenced in a study of blood T cell repertoires in COVID-19. Clones were read by immunoSEQ multiplex PCR, and TCRdb kept only the in-frame ones, dropping some. The sample lists around 90,000 clones, about four fifths seen once, with around 17% in the top ten. The sequenced sample was peripheral blood. All receptors derive from a human donor in a cohort sampled during active COVID-19.

V and J are TRBV19 and TRBJ2-7, with 11 bases aligning to TRBD2. The J segment lost 6 bases and the V segment lost 7 bases, leaving 8 bases of the junction unmatched. The germline CDR1 and CDR2 sequences are LNHDA and SQIVND (reference sequence). The CDR3 loop spans 14 amino acids. CDR3 nucleotide sequence: TGTGCCAGTAAGCAAACTAGCGGGAGTCTCGAGCAGTACTTC. Translation gives CASKQTSGSLEQYF. The full variable domain, rest sourced from reference TRBV19 and TRBJ2-7, is DGGITQSPKYLFRKEGQNVTLSCEQNLNHDAMYWYRQDPGQGLRLIYYSQIVNDFQKGDIAEGYSVSREKKESFPLTVTSAQKNPTAFYLCASKQTSGSLEQYFGPGTRLTVT.

As DNA, the CDR3 is TGTGCCAGCTCACCTGGGGCAGCGGCCAACGTCCTGACTTTC. Protein product: CASSPGAAANVLTF. The chain recombines TRBV18 with TRBJ2-6; tentative D call: TRBD1 (5 bases). Trimming left V 3 bases short and J 6 bases short, with 9 bases between. CDR1 and CDR2 (germline): KGHSH, LQKENI. The CDR3 runs 14 residues.

The J gene is TRBJ2-6, the V gene TRBV7-3; 11 nucleotides line up with TRBD1. Trimming cost V 8 bases and J 2 bases; bases outside gene matches: 8. The germline CDR1 and CDR2 sequences are SGHTA and FQGTGA. The CDR3 is made up of 17 amino acids. The CDR3, as DNA: TGTGCCAGCTCCCGGACAGGGGGCGTCCCTGGGGCCAACGTCCTGACTTTC. Translation: CASSRTGGVPGANVLTF.

This rearrangement joins TRBV5-8 to TRBJ2-7; 7 nucleotides align to TRBD2. Germline assignment: CDR1 SGHTS and CDR2 YDEGEE. The CDR3 is 16 residues long. With V trimmed by 1 base and J by 5 bases, 12 bases remained unmatched. In DNA form, the CDR3 reads TGTGCCAGCAGCTTGCCCCGGGCCTGGGAGGGGAACGAGCAGTACTTC. It yields the protein CASSLPRAWEGNEQYF.

The chain combines TRBV12-3 or TRBV12-4 with TRBJ2-7, with D possibly being TRBD1 (6 bases). Trimming took off 7 bases at V and 7 bases at J, with 14 bases between the two ends. CDR3 length equals 12 residues. CDR3 in DNA: TGTGCCAGCAACTTACAGGGCAGTGAGCAGTACTTC. Protein sequence: CASNLQGSEQYF.

The chain links TRBV15 to TRBJ2-7, with D possibly matching TRBD1 (7 bases). V was pared by 6 bases and J by 3 bases, with 15 bases between. Germline CDR1 and CDR2: LNHNV and YYDKDF (reference sequence). The CDR3 length is 14 residues. This CDR3 reads CATREGGGIYEQYF. For the CDR3, the DNA is TGTGCCACCAGGGAAGGAGGGGGCATCTACGAGCAGTACTTC.

The V gene is TRBV19, the J gene TRBJ2-3, with D tentatively TRBD2 (5 bases). V was clipped by 7 bases and J by 3 bases, with 17 bases between them. The CDR3 is 15 residues long. Germline CDR1 reads LNHDA; CDR2 reads SQIVND (reference sequence). The CDR3 loop reads CASMSRGAVTDTQYF. Here the CDR3 DNA reads TGTGCCAGTATGTCTCGGGGAGCGGTGACAGATACGCAGTATTTT.

About this clone: At one end, the junction sequence differs from germline, possibly due to a read error. The J gene is TRBJ2-7, the V gene TRBV28; 14 bases map to TRBD2. This CDR3 has 14 residues. Germline assignment: CDR1 MDHEN and CDR2 SYDVKM. CDR3 nucleotide sequence: TGTGCCACCCAGGTCCGACTAGCGGGAGGGACCCAGGACTTC. Its translation: CATQVRLAGGTQDF.

This chain connects TRBV5-5 to TRBJ2-1, with 8 positions matching TRBD2. The CDR3 is 15 amino acids. Germline V lookup: CDR1 SGHKS, CDR2 YYEKEE (reference sequence). With 1 base clipped from V and 4 bases from J, the junction kept 4 bases outside the gene matches. The CDR3 nucleotides read TGTGCCAGCAGCTTGAGGCCGGGAGGGTACAATGAGCAGTTCTTC. Translated, it gives CASSLRPGGYNEQFF.

The rearrangement links TRBV2 to TRBJ1-3; D is uncertain. The V and J ends lost 4 bases and 4 bases respectively, with 8 bases between them. Per the germline V gene, CDR1 is SNHLY and CDR2 is FYNNEI. The CDR3 is made up of 13 amino acids. CDR3 sequence reads: CASSGAPGNTIYF. The DNA of the CDR3 is TGTGCCAGCAGTGGGGCGCCCGGAAACACCATATATTTT.

The chain is built from TRBV5-6 and TRBJ2-1; no firm D call. The germline V gene encodes CDR1 SGHDT and CDR2 YYEEEE. Between the trimmed V and J ends, which lost 1 base and 0 bases, there was a span of 5 bases. The CDR3 spans 14 residues. This chain's CDR3 is CASSLTVSYNEQFF. The CDR3 DNA follows: TGTGCCAGCAGCTTGACAGTCTCCTACAATGAGCAGTTCTTC. The full variable domain, in which reference TRBV5-6 and TRBJ2-1 provide the parts outside the CDR3, is DAGVTQSPTHLIKTRGQQVTLRCSPKSGHDTVSWYQQALGQGPQFIFQYYEEEERQRGNFPDRFSGHQFPNYSSELNVNALLLGDSALYLCASSLTVSYNEQFFGPGTRLTVL.

This chain uses TRBV6-2 or TRBV6-3 with TRBJ2-7, with D perhaps matching TRBD2 (5 bases). Germline loops: CDR1 MNHEY, CDR2 SVGEGT. The V end lost 2 bases, the J end lost 3 bases, and 5 bases lay between the germline ends. There are 12 residues in the CDR3. This chain's CDR3 is CASSYEGYEQYF. The CDR3 DNA is TGTGCCAGCAGTTACGAGGGCTACGAGCAGTACTTC.

This clone showed up just a few times. The genes are TRBV6-2 or TRBV6-3 and TRBJ1-2, with 7 nucleotides matching TRBD1. V gave up 5 bases and J gave up 8 bases; unmatched junction bases: 11. CDR1 is MNHEY and CDR2 is SVGEGT in the germline V gene. This CDR3 spans 14 amino acids. The CDR3 is CASSADRVPGGYTF. In nucleotides, the CDR3 is TGTGCCAGCAGTGCTGACAGGGTTCCAGGAGGCTACACCTTC.

This clone came up a few times. This chain joins TRBV28 and TRBJ2-7; D gene unclear. V was shortened by 6 bases and J by 0 bases, with 9 bases between the two germline ends. The CDR3 covers 13 residues. Germline V gene data show CDR1 as MDHEN and CDR2 as SYDVKM. CDR3 amino acids: CASSGDFSYEQYF. CDR3 nucleotides: TGTGCCAGCAGCGGAGATTTCTCCTACGAGCAGTACTTC. Using reference TRBV28 and TRBJ2-7 for the parts outside the CDR3, the full variable domain is DVKVTQSSRYLVKRTGEKVFLECVQDMDHENMFWYRQDPGLGLRLIYFSYDVKMKEKGDIPEGYSVSREKKERFSLILESASTNQTSMYLCASSGDFSYEQYFGPGTRLTVT.

CDR3 DNA sequence: TGTGCCAGCAGCCCCCGCATAGCGGACCGCTACGAGCAGTACTTC. This codes for CASSPRIADRYEQYF. This chain links TRBV7-6 with TRBJ2-7; the D gene is possibly TRBD2 (6 bases). The CDR3 consists of 15 residues. The ends were cut back, 5 bases at V and 3 bases at J, with 17 bases in the middle. Per the germline V gene, CDR1 is SGHVS and CDR2 is FNYEAQ.

This chain joins TRBV18 and TRBJ2-2, with D possibly TRBD1 on 6 matching bases. The CDR3 runs 13 residues. CDR1 is KGHSH, CDR2 LQKENI, per germline. Trimming left V 6 bases short and J 3 bases short, with 8 bases between. CDR3 bases: TGTGCCAGCTCTCACAGGGACACCGGGGAGCTGTTTTTT. Its translation is CASSHRDTGELFF.

This chain connects TRBV3-1 (or the pseudogene TRBV3-2) to TRBJ2-7, with D hard to call. The CDR3 loop spans 14 amino acids. The V gene's germline CDR1 is LGHDT and CDR2 YNNKEL (reference sequence). Trimming stripped 2 bases from V and 0 bases from J, with 8 bases between. CDR3 coding DNA: TGTGCCAGCAGCCAACTTAGGAGCTCCTACGAGCAGTACTTC. Translated: CASSQLRSSYEQYF.